The present entry profiles one TCR beta chain with its context. Its antigen is unidentified. This sample is drawn from a study of response to subunit inactivated influenza vaccine. The CDR3 consists of 17 residues. The ends lost 5 bases at V and 4 bases at J; junction bases unmatched: 8. TCRdb fed the RT-PCR reads into MiXCR, producing one record per CDR3 protein. The sample records approximately 680,000 distinct CDR3 sequences, 15% to 19% being singletons. Study-level results: Few new T cells, the authors suggested, are recruited by each seasonal influenza vaccination.

The chain is built from TRBV12-3 or TRBV12-4 and TRBJ2-5, with 15 bases lining up with TRBD2. This sample comprised PBMCs from blood, obtained approximately 13 days after vaccination. This sequence was found in a man between 50 and 59 years old who received an inactivated influenza vaccine. DNA for the CDR3: TGTGCCAGCAGTCCAGCATGGGGACTAGCGGGAGGAGAGACCCAGTACTTC. This translates into CASSPAWGLAGGETQYF.